Included here is one T cell receptor beta chain sequence, with context. Its antigen is undetermined. This sample was included in a study of identical twins. Whole-study results and caveats: Whereas memory repertoires showed no such difference, abundant cord blood beta clonotypes carried fewer insertions. The study reached conclusions through statistical analysis that was cross-sectional, not following the same donors. Among out-of-frame alpha sequences shared by twins, low generation probability occurred in excess.

A universal primer site was created by template switching, with the cDNA bearing unique molecular identifiers. One entry per CDR3 protein results from TCRdb running MiXCR on the 5' RACE reads. Of around 1.7 million distinct CDR3 sequences detected, about 32% appear once; the ten largest clones hold more than 0.25%. Germline lookup yields CDR1 SQVTM and CDR2 ANQGSEA. V lost 6 bases and J lost 0; bases outside the gene matches: 7. This CDR3 has 14 residues. V gene TRBV29-1 combines with J gene TRBJ1-1, with TRBD1 identical over 7 bases. Source material: cord blood. This clonotype originated in a newborn girl in good health. CDR3 DNA sequence: TGCAGCGTAGTACTGACAGGGATGAACACTGAAGCTTTCTTT. Residues: CSVVLTGMNTEAFF.